Listed below are T cell receptor beta chains from one sample, sequenced in a study of shared clonotypes between healthy human individuals. The table came from immunoSEQ multiplex PCR; TCRdb's copy has only in-frame clones and leaves some out. The data show around 650,000 clones, approximately 96% seen once. Sequencing input: naive CD8+ T cells sorted from blood. The receptors were gathered from a woman between 25 and 40 years old in good health. CDR3s include the opening cysteine and the closing phenylalanine or tryptophan. D genes are given only for firm matches. A clone size is listed for some rows: how often the clone was seen (once, few, many), or a class if it is expanded.

clone_size: .; j_call: TRBJ2-1; v_call: TRBV4-2; d_call: .; cdr3_aa: CASSQVDGGEDNEQFF; cdr3_nt: TGTGCCAGCAGCCAAGTAGACGGGGGAGAGGACAATGAGCAGTTCTTC
clone_size: .; j_call: TRBJ2-7; v_call: TRBV7-9; d_call: TRBD1; cdr3_aa: CASSSQGAGEQYF; cdr3_nt: TGTGCCAGCAGCTCACAGGGGGCGGGTGAGCAGTACTTC
clone_size: few; j_call: TRBJ2-1; v_call: TRBV19; d_call: .; cdr3_aa: CASSPPEYNEQFF; cdr3_nt: TGTGCCAGTAGTCCCCCCGAGTACAATGAGCAGTTCTTC
clone_size: .; j_call: TRBJ1-5; v_call: TRBV28; d_call: TRBD1; cdr3_aa: CASSLRTGIYSNQPQHF; cdr3_nt: TGTGCCAGCAGTTTGCGGACAGGCATCTATAGCAATCAGCCCCAGCATTTT
clone_size: .; j_call: TRBJ1-4; v_call: TRBV4-2; d_call: .; cdr3_aa: CASSPAFGGSTNEKLFF; cdr3_nt: TGTGCCAGCAGCCCCGCTTTTGGAGGGTCAACTAATGAAAAACTGTTTTTT
clone_size: .; j_call: TRBJ2-5; v_call: TRBV5-1; d_call: TRBD1; cdr3_aa: CASSMTGFETQYF; cdr3_nt: TGCGCCAGCAGCATGACAGGGTTCGAGACCCAGTACTTC
clone_size: .; j_call: TRBJ2-3; v_call: TRBV7-2; d_call: TRBD2; cdr3_aa: CASSASGRAADTQYF; cdr3_nt: TGTGCCAGCAGCGCGAGCGGGAGGGCCGCAGATACGCAGTATTTT
clone_size: .; j_call: TRBJ1-1; v_call: TRBV10-2; d_call: .; cdr3_aa: CASSESQGQNTEAFF; cdr3_nt: TGCGCCAGCAGTGAGTCTCAAGGGCAGAACACTGAAGCTTTCTTT
clone_size: .; j_call: TRBJ1-5; v_call: TRBV27; d_call: .; cdr3_aa: CASSGYYRDQPQHF; cdr3_nt: TGTGCCAGCAGCGGCTACTACAGGGATCAGCCCCAGCATTTT
clone_size: .; j_call: TRBJ2-2; v_call: TRBV2; d_call: .; cdr3_aa: CATPRNLNTGELFF; cdr3_nt: TGTGCCACCCCCAGGAACCTAAACACCGGGGAGCTGTTTTTT
clone_size: .; j_call: TRBJ2-1; v_call: TRBV4-1; d_call: .; cdr3_aa: CASSQTETRSNEQFF; cdr3_nt: TGCGCCAGCAGCCAAACCGAGACTAGATCCAATGAGCAGTTCTTC
clone_size: once; j_call: TRBJ2-6; v_call: TRBV28; d_call: TRBD2; cdr3_aa: CASRDKRGDSGANVLTF; cdr3_nt: TGTGCCAGCAGGGATAAGCGGGGGGACTCTGGGGCCAACGTCCTGACTTTC
clone_size: .; j_call: TRBJ1-1; v_call: TRBV28; d_call: .; cdr3_aa: CASSLFRGVTEAFF; cdr3_nt: TGTGCCAGCAGTTTATTCCGGGGGGTAACTGAAGCTTTCTTT
clone_size: .; j_call: TRBJ2-5; v_call: TRBV19; d_call: .; cdr3_aa: CASSQWGAETQYF; cdr3_nt: TGTGCCAGTAGTCAGTGGGGTGCAGAGACCCAGTACTTC
clone_size: .; j_call: TRBJ2-7; v_call: TRBV28; d_call: TRBD2; cdr3_aa: CASSLVAGVSYEQYF; cdr3_nt: TGTGCCAGCAGTTTGGTAGCGGGAGTCTCCTACGAGCAGTACTTC
clone_size: .; j_call: TRBJ2-7; v_call: TRBV15; d_call: TRBD2; cdr3_aa: CATSTGLAESYEQYF; cdr3_nt: TGTGCCACCAGCACCGGACTAGCGGAATCCTACGAGCAGTACTTC
clone_size: once; j_call: TRBJ2-7; v_call: TRBV27; d_call: .; cdr3_aa: CASSSPWEQYF; cdr3_nt: TGTGCCAGCAGCTCCCCTTGGGAGCAGTACTTC
clone_size: .; j_call: TRBJ1-2; v_call: TRBV7-9; d_call: TRBD1; cdr3_aa: CASSLGQGGVGGYTF; cdr3_nt: TGTGCCAGCAGCTTAGGGCAGGGGGGAGTTGGAGGCTACACCTTC
clone_size: .; j_call: TRBJ2-3; v_call: TRBV14; d_call: .; cdr3_aa: CASSFRVADTQYF; cdr3_nt: TGTGCCAGCAGTTTCAGGGTAGCAGATACGCAGTATTTT
clone_size: .; j_call: TRBJ1-5; v_call: TRBV28; d_call: TRBD1; cdr3_aa: CASSLGTGGNQPQHF; cdr3_nt: TGTGCCAGCAGTTTAGGTACAGGGGGCAATCAGCCCCAGCATTTT
clone_size: once; j_call: TRBJ2-3; v_call: TRBV27; d_call: .; cdr3_aa: CASSLILGGDTQYF; cdr3_nt: TGTGCCAGCAGTTTAATACTAGGGGGGGATACGCAGTATTTT
clone_size: .; j_call: TRBJ2-7; v_call: TRBV4-1; d_call: TRBD1; cdr3_aa: CASSPTGQGTYEQYF; cdr3_nt: TGCGCCAGCAGCCCTACGGGACAGGGGACCTACGAGCAGTACTTC
clone_size: .; j_call: TRBJ2-7; v_call: TRBV11-2; d_call: .; cdr3_aa: CASSLLGRGSNEQYF; cdr3_nt: TGTGCCAGCAGCTTATTGGGCAGGGGTAGTAACGAGCAGTACTTC
clone_size: .; j_call: TRBJ1-2; v_call: TRBV9; d_call: .; cdr3_aa: CASSVVGTGGYGYTF; cdr3_nt: TGTGCCAGCAGCGTAGTGGGAACTGGGGGCTATGGCTACACCTTC
clone_size: .; j_call: TRBJ2-3; v_call: TRBV6-6; d_call: .; cdr3_aa: CASSYRPSTDTQYF; cdr3_nt: TGTGCCAGCAGTTATAGGCCAAGCACAGATACGCAGTATTTT
clone_size: .; j_call: TRBJ2-7; v_call: TRBV6-1; d_call: TRBD1; cdr3_aa: CASRGTGTGSVEQYF; cdr3_nt: TGTGCCAGCAGAGGGACCGGGACAGGTAGCGTCGAGCAGTACTTC
clone_size: .; j_call: TRBJ2-3; v_call: TRBV27; d_call: TRBD2; cdr3_aa: CASSPGTSGSDTQYF; cdr3_nt: TGTGCCAGCAGTCCGGGGACTAGCGGTTCAGATACGCAGTATTTT
clone_size: .; j_call: TRBJ1-1; v_call: TRBV5-1; d_call: .; cdr3_aa: CASSPFGVGEGDTEAFF; cdr3_nt: TGCGCCAGCAGCCCATTCGGAGTGGGTGAAGGGGACACTGAAGCTTTCTTT
clone_size: .; j_call: TRBJ2-5; v_call: TRBV29-1; d_call: .; cdr3_aa: CSVEGWGGRVKTQYF; cdr3_nt: TGCAGCGTTGAGGGTTGGGGTGGCAGGGTAAAGACCCAGTACTTC
clone_size: .; j_call: TRBJ1-4; v_call: TRBV15; d_call: .; cdr3_aa: CATSWTGATNEKLFF; cdr3_nt: TGTGCCACCAGCTGGACTGGTGCAACTAATGAAAAACTGTTTTTT